These 14 T cell receptor beta chains were sequenced from one sample in a study of human thymus T cells. Here immunoSEQ multiplex PCR was the method, and the copy in TCRdb shows in-frame clones only, minus some. The top ten hold nearly 6% of the sample, which has tens of thousands of clones, 94% seen once. Input material: blood. These receptor sequences come from a boy in the first two years of life with a congenital heart defect but otherwise immunologically healthy.

The J gene is TRBJ2-7, the V gene TRBV5-4; the match to TRBD2 covers 10 bases. The germline V gene has CDR1 SGHNT and CDR2 YYREEE (reference sequence). V lost 0 bases, J lost 4 bases, and 4 bases stayed unmatched. This CDR3 has 15 residues. CDR3 protein: CASSLGLAGEYEQYF. CDR3 coding DNA: TGTGCCAGCAGCTTGGGGCTAGCGGGAGAATACGAGCAGTACTTC.

The chain uses TRBV19 and TRBJ1-1; D ambiguous. V was shortened by 7 bases and J by 4 bases, with 13 bases between the two germline ends. The CDR3 totals 13 residues. Germline V gene sequence: CDR1 LNHDA, CDR2 SQIVND (reference sequence). The CDR3: CASTPGWTTEAFF. The CDR3 DNA reads as TGTGCCAGTACCCCAGGATGGACCACTGAAGCTTTCTTT.

This chain links TRBV7-2 with TRBJ1-2; 7 bases map to TRBD1. The CDR3 is made up of 16 amino acids. The germline gives CDR1 SGHTA, CDR2 FQGNSA. Losses at the gene ends were 0 bases for V and 3 bases for J; bases not matched to a gene: 7. CDR3 bases: TGTGCCAGCAGCTTAGCTAAAGACAGGGTGTACTATGGCTACACCTTC. This codes for CASSLAKDRVYYGYTF.

The chain has TRBV6-5 and TRBJ2-7, with 13 bases identical to TRBD2. CDR1 MNHEY and CDR2 SVGAGI come from the germline V gene. This CDR3 is 15 amino acids long. V shed 6 bases and J 7 bases; nucleotides not matched to a gene: 9. Here the CDR3 DNA reads TGTGCCAGCAGAACCCGGACTAGCGGGAGATTTGAGCAGTACTTC. Amino acids: CASRTRTSGRFEQYF.

The V gene is TRBV5-1, the J gene TRBJ2-5; the D gene is possibly TRBD1 (5 bases). Per the germline V gene, CDR1 is SGHRS and CDR2 is YFSETQ. The germline V and J ends were trimmed by 1 base and 5 bases, with 21 bases remaining between them. The CDR3 loop spans 17 amino acids. CDR3 loop: CASSLFFGVLKGETQYF. The CDR3 DNA is TGCGCCAGCAGCTTGTTCTTCGGCGTACTCAAGGGGGAGACCCAGTACTTC.

The chain couples TRBV27 to TRBJ1-1; D is unclear. V lost 5 bases and J lost 1, with 2 bases in between. Germline CDR1 and CDR2: MNHEY and SMNVEV (reference sequence). The CDR3 totals 11 residues. CDR3 nucleotides: TGTGCCAGCAGTCAGAACACTGAAGCTTTCTTT. Translating gives CASSQNTEAFF.

J is TRBJ2-6 and V is TRBV6-5; D gene unclear. The CDR3 extends over 15 amino acids. Germline V lookup: CDR1 MNHEY, CDR2 SVGAGI. Trimming cost V 8 bases and J 1 base, with 12 bases left between them. Here the CDR3 reads CASGPTPSGANVLTF. Here the CDR3 DNA reads TGTGCCAGCGGTCCCACGCCGTCTGGGGCCAACGTCCTGACTTTC.

This rearrangement joins TRBV1 to TRBJ2-1; the DNA was not used to check the table's D call, TRBD2. TRBV1 counts as a pseudogene. The CDR3 extends over 17 amino acids. The CDR3 spells CTSSQVPLAGHWNEQFF. CDR3 nucleotide sequence: TGCACCAGCAGCCAAGTGCCTCTAGCGGGACATTGGAATGAGCAGTTCTTC.

The V and J genes are TRBV7-3 and TRBJ2-1, with no clear D. The length of the CDR3 is 14 residues. V gave up 2 bases and J gave up 4 bases, with 9 bases separating them. Germline V CDR1 and CDR2: SGHTA, FQGTGA. This chain's CDR3 is CASSLFDGYNEQFF. The DNA of the CDR3 is TGTGCCAGCAGCTTATTCGACGGATACAATGAGCAGTTCTTC.

The CDR3: CASLPHQETQYF. The CDR3 region has the DNA TGCGCCAGCTTACCCCACCAAGAGACCCAGTACTTC. This rearrangement joins TRBV5-1 to TRBJ2-5; D not certain. Trimming shortened V by 7 bases and J by 0 bases, and 7 bases separated the two germline ends. Looked up from germline, CDR1 is SGHRS and CDR2 is YFSETQ. CDR3 length equals 12 residues.

The chain employs TRBV7-6 and TRBJ1-4; the match to TRBD1 covers 10 bases. There are 13 residues in the CDR3. The germline CDR1 and CDR2 sequences are SGHVS and FNYEAQ. With 5 bases clipped from V and 8 bases from J, the junction kept 2 bases outside the gene matches. CDR3 in amino acids: CASSADRGEKLFF. DNA of the CDR3: TGTGCCAGCAGCGCGGACAGGGGGGAAAAACTGTTTTTT. The whole variable domain, filled in from reference TRBV7-6 and TRBJ1-4, reads GAGVSQSPRYKVTKRGQDVALRCDPISGHVSLYWYRQALGQGPEFLTYFNYEAQQDKSGLPNDRFSAERPEGSISTLTIQRTEQRDSAMYRCASSADRGEKLFFGSGTQLSVL.

The rearrangement joins TRBV6-5 to TRBJ2-2; 12 bases align to TRBD2. Trimming cost V 2 bases and J 7 bases; bases outside gene matches: 5. The CDR3 covers 16 residues. Germline CDR1 is MNHEY and CDR2 is SVGAGI. CDR3 in DNA: TGTGCCAGCAGTTACGTCGGACTAGCGGGGAGCGGGGAGCTGTTTTTT. It translates to CASSYVGLAGSGELFF.

V usage is TRBV4-3 and J usage is TRBJ1-6; 8 bases map to TRBD1. J lost 5 bases, V lost 0 bases, and 0 bases had no gene match. CDR1 and CDR2 (germline): LGHNA, YSLEER. The CDR3 covers 15 residues. The CDR3 sequence: CASSQDRGHNSPLHF. For the CDR3, the DNA is TGCGCCAGCAGCCAAGACAGGGGGCATAATTCACCCCTCCACTTT.

V usage is TRBV4-2 and J usage is TRBJ2-7; D might be TRBD1 (5 bases). CDR3 length: 13 amino acids. V shed 4 bases and J shed 6 bases, with 13 bases lying between them. Germline CDR1 reads LGHNA; CDR2 reads YNFKEQ. In nucleotides, the CDR3 is TGTGCCAGCAGCCTCCTGCTAGGGGTCGAGCAGTACTTC. Amino acid sequence: CASSLLLGVEQYF.